The present T cell receptor (beta chain) was sequenced within a study of blood T cell repertoires in COVID-19 (dated by TCRdb to between 2020 and 2021). Study-level background: Samples from collaborators originated in the United States, Italy and Spain and spanned both the acute and convalescent phases of COVID-19. The prospective study material was composed of cDNA or gDNA derived from T cells, B-cell-depleted T cells, or PBMCs. Deeply sampled blood TCRbeta repertoires from subjects exposed to, actively infected with, or recovered from COVID-19 were included in the dataset. The repertoires were released in a freely available public database intended as a resource for research on the immune response to SARS-CoV-2. Samples came from the ongoing ImmuneRACE study (first 160 participants) plus 1,254 subjects from 6 global collaborators. Nearly every sample came with metadata listing a de-identified subject ID, COVID-19 status, age in years and sex. HLA class I and class II types, where available, came from metadata supplied by the sample provider rather than from assay-based typing. The full study reports these points: The quantity of clinical and demographic metadata differed by source and by participant and was supplied without curation.

The collaborating institutions used their own protocols to collect whole blood in K2EDTA tubes. For TCRbeta analysis, collaborator samples were shipped as frozen whole blood, as isolated PBMCs, or as DNA extracted from either sample type. TCRbeta CDR3 regions were amplified from genomic DNA using the immunoSEQ Assay, a bias-controlled multiplex PCR. Regarding the original processing steps: Within the assay, amplification of reference gene primers was used to estimate how many nucleated cells each sample contained. To quantify the absolute abundance of each unique TCRbeta CDR3 rearrangement, sequence reads were collapsed and filtered. Productive Simpson clonality was computed per sample as the square root of Simpson's diversity index over productive rearrangements. TCRdb's version of the immuneACCESS table is confined to in-frame rearrangements and falls short of the full clone set. An unresolved V gene accounts for under half of the shortfall where checked; the remainder is of unknown origin. V, J and clone size derive from that table, while D and trimming were established from the DNA sequence. The sample contains roughly 80,000 clones, 84% of them found a single time. 13% of the sample rests with the top ten.

CDR1 and CDR2, looked up from the germline V gene (reference sequence), are SEHNR and FQNEAQ. V is shortened by 1 base, J by 5 bases, and the region joining them spans 5 bases. The CDR3 goes from the cysteine to the phenylalanine over 12 residues. Just CDR3 DNA is preserved here, 36 bases in frame from base 1. A few counts support this clone. There is no known antigen for this receptor. Within one base of it there is no much larger clone, and no base qualities were kept. The V and J segments used are TRBV7-9 and TRBJ1-1; tentative D gene TRBD1, with 5 bases matching. The source material was peripheral blood. The clonotype originates from a human donor in a cohort sampled during active COVID-19. The CDR3 reads as follows: CASSLDRTEAFF. In nucleotides, the sequence is TGTGCCAGCAGCTTAGACAGGACTGAAGCTTTCTTT.